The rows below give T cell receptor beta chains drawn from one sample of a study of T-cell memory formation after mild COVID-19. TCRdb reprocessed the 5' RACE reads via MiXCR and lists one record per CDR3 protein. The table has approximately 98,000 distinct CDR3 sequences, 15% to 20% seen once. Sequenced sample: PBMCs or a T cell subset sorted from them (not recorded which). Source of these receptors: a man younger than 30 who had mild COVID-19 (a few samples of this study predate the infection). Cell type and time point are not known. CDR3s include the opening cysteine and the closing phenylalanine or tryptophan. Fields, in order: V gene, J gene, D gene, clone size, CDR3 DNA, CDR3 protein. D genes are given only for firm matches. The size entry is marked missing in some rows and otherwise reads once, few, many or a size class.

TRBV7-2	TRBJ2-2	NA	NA	TGTGCCAGCAGCTCGGGACTCGCCACCGGGGAGCTGTTTTTT	CASSSGLATGELFF
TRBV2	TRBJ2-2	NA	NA	TGTGCCAGCAGTGAGAGCAAGGAGCTGTTTTTT	CASSESKELFF
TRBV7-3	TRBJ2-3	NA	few	TGTGCCAGCAGCCCACACCCGGACGTGACAGATACGCAGTATTTT	CASSPHPDVTDTQYF
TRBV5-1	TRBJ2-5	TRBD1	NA	TGCGCCAGCAGCCCAGGGACAGGGCTCGAGACCCAGTACTTC	CASSPGTGLETQYF
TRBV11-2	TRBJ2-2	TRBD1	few	TGTGCCAGCAGCCAGGGGGCGAACACCGGGGAGCTGTTTTTT	CASSQGANTGELFF
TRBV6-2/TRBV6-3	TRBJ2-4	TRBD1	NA	TGTGCCAGCAGCCCCAGACAGGGTAGCGCCAAAAACATTCAGTACTTC	CASSPRQGSAKNIQYF
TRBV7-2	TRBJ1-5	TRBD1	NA	TGTGCCAGCAGCTTACGGCCCGCAGGGGGAGGTAACAATCAGCCCCAGCATTTT	CASSLRPAGGGNNQPQHF
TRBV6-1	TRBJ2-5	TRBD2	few	TGTGCCAGCAGTGAAGCGCTCGCGGGGGGTCGCGAGACCCAGTACTTC	CASSEALAGGRETQYF
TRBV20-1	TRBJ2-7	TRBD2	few	TGCAGTGCTAGCGCCGGGGGGGAGAGAGGCTACGAGCAGTACTTC	CSASAGGERGYEQYF
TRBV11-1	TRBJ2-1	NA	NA	TGTGCCAGCAGCCCTTTTTGGGGATCTGATGAGCAGTTCTTC	CASSPFWGSDEQFF
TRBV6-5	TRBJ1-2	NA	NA	TGTGCCAGCAGTTACTCCGTCCTGAGCTATGGCTACACCTTC	CASSYSVLSYGYTF
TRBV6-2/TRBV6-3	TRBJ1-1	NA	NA	TGTGCCAGCAGTTACTGGTCAGGGGACACTGAAGCTTTCTTT	CASSYWSGDTEAFF
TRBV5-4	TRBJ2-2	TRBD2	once	TGTGCCTGCAGCTTGGTGGGGCGGGGGTCGAACACCGGGGAGCTGTTTTTT	CACSLVGRGSNTGELFF
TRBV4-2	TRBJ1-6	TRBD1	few	TGTGCCAGCAGCCTAGGGGGCGGTTCCTATAATTCACCCCTCCACTTT	CASSLGGGSYNSPLHF
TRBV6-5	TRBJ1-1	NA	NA	TGTGCCAGCAGACCCGACAGGTTCGCTGAAGCTTTCTTT	CASRPDRFAEAFF
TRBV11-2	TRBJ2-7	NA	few	TGTGCCAGCAGCTCCCGGGACGAGCAGTACTTC	CASSSRDEQYF
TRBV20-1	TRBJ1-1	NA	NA	TGCAGTGCTAGAGATCTTGCCCGAGAGAACACTGAAGCTTTCTTT	CSARDLARENTEAFF
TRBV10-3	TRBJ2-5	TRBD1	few	TGTGCCATCAGTGGGACAGGGGAAGAGACCCAGTACTTC	CAISGTGEETQYF
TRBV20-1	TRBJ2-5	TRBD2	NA	TGCAGTCCGCTACTGAGCGGGGCGGAGACCCAGTACTTC	CSPLLSGAETQYF
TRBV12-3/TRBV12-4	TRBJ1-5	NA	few	TGTGCCAGCAGTTTATCCCCGGGGGCCCAGCATTTT	CASSLSPGAQHF